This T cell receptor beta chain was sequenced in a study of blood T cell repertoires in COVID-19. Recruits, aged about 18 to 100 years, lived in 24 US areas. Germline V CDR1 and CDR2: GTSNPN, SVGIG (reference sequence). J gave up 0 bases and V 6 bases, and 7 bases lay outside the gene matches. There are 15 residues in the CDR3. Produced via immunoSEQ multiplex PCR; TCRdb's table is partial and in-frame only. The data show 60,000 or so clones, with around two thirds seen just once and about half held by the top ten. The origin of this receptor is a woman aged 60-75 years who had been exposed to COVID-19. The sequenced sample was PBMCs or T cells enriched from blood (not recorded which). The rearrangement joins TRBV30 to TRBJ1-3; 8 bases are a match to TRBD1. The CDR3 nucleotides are TGTGCCTGCAACGGACAGGGACTCTCTGGAAACACCATATATTTT. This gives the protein CACNGQGLSGNTIYF.